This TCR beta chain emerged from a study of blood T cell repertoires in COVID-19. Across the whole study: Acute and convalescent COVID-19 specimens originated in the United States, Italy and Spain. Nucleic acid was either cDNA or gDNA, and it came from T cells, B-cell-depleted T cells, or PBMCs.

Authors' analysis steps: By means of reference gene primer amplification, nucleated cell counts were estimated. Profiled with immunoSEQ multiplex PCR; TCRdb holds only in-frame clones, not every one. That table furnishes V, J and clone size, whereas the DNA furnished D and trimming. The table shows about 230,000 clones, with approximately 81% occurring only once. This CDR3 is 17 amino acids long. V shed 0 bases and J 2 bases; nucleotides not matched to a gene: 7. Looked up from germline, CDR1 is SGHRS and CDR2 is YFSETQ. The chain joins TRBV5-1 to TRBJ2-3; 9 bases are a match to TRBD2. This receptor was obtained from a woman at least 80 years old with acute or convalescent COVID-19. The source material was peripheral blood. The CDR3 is CASSLGGLAGFTDTQYF. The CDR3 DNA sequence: TGCGCCAGCAGCTTGGGTGGTCTAGCGGGATTCACAGATACGCAGTATTTT.